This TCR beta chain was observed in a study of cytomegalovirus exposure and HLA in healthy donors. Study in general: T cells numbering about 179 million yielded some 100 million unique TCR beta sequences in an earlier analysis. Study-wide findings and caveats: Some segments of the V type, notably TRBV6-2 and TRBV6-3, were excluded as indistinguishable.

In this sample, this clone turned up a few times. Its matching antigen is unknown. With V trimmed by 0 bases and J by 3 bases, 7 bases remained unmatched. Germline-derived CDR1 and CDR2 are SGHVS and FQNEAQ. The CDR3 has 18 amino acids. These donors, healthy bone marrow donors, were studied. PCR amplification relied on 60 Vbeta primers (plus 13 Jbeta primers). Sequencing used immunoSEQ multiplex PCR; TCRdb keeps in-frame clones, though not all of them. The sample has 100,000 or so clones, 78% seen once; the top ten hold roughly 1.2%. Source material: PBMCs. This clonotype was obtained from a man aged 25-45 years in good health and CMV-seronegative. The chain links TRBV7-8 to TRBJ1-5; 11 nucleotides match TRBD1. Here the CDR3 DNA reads TGTGCCAGCAGCTTAGCCCGGACAGGGGGCCAATTCAATCAGCCCCAGCATTTT. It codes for CASSLARTGGQFNQPQHF.